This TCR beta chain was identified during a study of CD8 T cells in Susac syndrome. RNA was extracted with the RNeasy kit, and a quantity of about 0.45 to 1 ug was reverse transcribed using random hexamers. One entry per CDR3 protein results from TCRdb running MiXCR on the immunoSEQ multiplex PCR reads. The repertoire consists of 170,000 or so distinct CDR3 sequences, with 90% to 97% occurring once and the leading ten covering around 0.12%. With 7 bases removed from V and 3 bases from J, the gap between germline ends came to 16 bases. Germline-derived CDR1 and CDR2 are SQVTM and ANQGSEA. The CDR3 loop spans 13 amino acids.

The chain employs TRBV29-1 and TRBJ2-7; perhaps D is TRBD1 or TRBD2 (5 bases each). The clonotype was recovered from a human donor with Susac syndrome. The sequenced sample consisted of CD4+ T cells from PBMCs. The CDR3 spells CSAFGARGYEQYF. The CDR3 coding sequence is TGCAGCGCTTTCGGGGCGAGGGGCTACGAGCAGTACTTC.